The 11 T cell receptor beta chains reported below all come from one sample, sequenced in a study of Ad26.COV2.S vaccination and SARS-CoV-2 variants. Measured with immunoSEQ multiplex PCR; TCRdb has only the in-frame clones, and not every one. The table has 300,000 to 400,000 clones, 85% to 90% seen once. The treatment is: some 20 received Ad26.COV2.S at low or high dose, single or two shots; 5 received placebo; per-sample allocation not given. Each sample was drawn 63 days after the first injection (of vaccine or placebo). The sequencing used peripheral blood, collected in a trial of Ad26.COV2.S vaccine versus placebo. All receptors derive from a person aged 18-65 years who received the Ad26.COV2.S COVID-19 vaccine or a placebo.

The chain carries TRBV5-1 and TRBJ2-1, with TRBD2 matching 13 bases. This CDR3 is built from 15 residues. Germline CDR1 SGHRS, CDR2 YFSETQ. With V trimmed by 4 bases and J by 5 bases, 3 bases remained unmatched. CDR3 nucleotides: TGCGCCAGCAGCATCGGGACTAGCGGGGACAATGAGCAGTTCTTC. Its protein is CASSIGTSGDNEQFF.

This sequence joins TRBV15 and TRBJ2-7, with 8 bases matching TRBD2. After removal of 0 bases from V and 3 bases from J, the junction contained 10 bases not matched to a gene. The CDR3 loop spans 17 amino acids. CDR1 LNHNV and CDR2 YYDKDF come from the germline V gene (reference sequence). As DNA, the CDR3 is TGTGCCACCAGCAGAGATCTTGGGCGGGGGGTATACTACGAGCAGTACTTC. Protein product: CATSRDLGRGVYYEQYF.

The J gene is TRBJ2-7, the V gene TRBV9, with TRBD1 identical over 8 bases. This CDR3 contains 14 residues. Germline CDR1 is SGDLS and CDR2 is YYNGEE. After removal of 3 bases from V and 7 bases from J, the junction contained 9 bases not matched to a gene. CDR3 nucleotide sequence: TGTGCCAGCAGCGCAACGACAGGGGACTGGGAGCAGTACTTC. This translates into CASSATTGDWEQYF. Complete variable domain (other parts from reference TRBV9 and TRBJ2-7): DSGVTQTPKHLITATGQRVTLRCSPRSGDLSVYWYQQSLDQGLQFLIQYYNGEERAKGNILERFSAQQFPDLHSELNLSSLELGDSALYFCASSATTGDWEQYFGPGTRLTVT.

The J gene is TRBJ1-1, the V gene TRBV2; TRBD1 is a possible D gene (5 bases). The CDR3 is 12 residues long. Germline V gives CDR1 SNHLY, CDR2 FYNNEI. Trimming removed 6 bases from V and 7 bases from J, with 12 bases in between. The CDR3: CASSPWDGEAFF. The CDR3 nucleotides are TGTGCCAGCAGCCCTTGGGACGGTGAAGCTTTCTTT.

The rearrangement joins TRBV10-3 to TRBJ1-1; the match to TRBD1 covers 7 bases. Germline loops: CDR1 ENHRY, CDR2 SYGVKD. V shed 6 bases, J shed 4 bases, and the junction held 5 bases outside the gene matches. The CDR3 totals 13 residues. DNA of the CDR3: TGTGCCATCAGACAGGGGCCGGGCACTGAAGCTTTCTTT. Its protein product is CAIRQGPGTEAFF.

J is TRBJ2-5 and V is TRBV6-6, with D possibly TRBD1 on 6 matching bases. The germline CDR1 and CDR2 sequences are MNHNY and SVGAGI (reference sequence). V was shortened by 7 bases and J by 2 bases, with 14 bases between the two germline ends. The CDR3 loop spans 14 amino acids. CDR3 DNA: TGTGCCAGCAACCTGGACAGCGAACAAGAGACCCAGTACTTC. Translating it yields CASNLDSEQETQYF.

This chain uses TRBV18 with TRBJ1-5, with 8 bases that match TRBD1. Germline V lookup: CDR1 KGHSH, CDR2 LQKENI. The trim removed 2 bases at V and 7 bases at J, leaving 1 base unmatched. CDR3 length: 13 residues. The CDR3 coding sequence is TGTGCCAGCTCACCAGACAGGGGACAGCCCCAGCATTTT. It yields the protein CASSPDRGQPQHF.

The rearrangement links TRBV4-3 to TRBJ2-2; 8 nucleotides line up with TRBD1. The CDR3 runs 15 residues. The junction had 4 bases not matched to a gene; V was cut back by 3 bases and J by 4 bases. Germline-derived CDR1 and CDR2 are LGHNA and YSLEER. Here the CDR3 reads CASSQEDRATGELFF. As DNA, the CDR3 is TGCGCCAGCAGCCAGGAGGACAGGGCCACCGGGGAGCTGTTTTTT.

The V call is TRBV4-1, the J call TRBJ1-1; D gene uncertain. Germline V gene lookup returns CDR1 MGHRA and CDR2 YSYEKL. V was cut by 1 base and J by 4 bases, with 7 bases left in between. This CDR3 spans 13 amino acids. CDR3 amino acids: CASSQARRTEAFF. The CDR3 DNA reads TGCGCCAGCAGCCAAGCGAGGCGCACTGAAGCTTTCTTT.

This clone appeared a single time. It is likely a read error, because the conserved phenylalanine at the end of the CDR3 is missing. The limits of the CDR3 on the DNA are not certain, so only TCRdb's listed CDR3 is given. The CDR3 spells CASSQDLLVDTGSGV. V and J are TRBV4-3 and TRBJ1-1; TRBD1, the table's D call, lacks a check against the DNA. In germline, CDR1 is LGHNA, CDR2 YSLEER. The CDR3 region is 15 residues in length, termini included.

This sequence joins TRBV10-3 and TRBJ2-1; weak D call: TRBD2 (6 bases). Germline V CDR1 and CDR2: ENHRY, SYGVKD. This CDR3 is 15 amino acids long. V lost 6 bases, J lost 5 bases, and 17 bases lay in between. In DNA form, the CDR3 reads TGTGCCATCAGGGAGGGGCTAGCACGCGACAATGAGCAGTTCTTC. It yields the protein CAIREGLARDNEQFF.